One and the same sample provided the 23 T cell receptor beta chains below, sequenced in a study of CD8 T cells in ankylosing spondylitis. TCRdb itself ran the 5' RACE reads through MiXCR, one entry per CDR3 protein. The sample holds hundreds of thousands of distinct CDR3 sequences, roughly 25% seen once. Antigens of these TCRs are unknown. Regarding the study as a whole: Blood from ankylosing spondylitis patients appeared to carry a characteristic roughly 8-variant TCR beta motif.

The material sequenced was blood, either unsorted or a sorted T cell fraction (not recorded which). The receptors come from a male donor with ankylosing spondylitis.

The V and J genes are TRBV7-2 and TRBJ2-7; 8 bases align to TRBD1. Trimming took 5 bases from V and 7 from J; bases not matched to a gene: 16. Germline-derived CDR1 and CDR2 are SGHTA and FQGNSA. The CDR3 loop spans 16 amino acids. The CDR3 is CASSPKSGTGLREQYV. In nucleotides, the CDR3 is TGTGCCAGCAGCCCCAAATCGGGGACAGGACTGAGGGAGCAGTACGTC.

This clonotype showed up just a few times. This chain links TRBV24-1 with TRBJ1-2; 7 bases are shared with TRBD1. The CDR3 consists of 14 residues. Looked up from germline, CDR1 is KGHDR and CDR2 is SFDVKD. The V and J ends lost 3 bases and 10 bases, in that order; junction bases with no gene match: 10. The CDR3, as DNA: TGTGCCACCAGTGATGCCGGGACAGATGAAACCTACACCTTC. Protein sequence: CATSDAGTDETYTF.

The gene calls are TRBV25-1 and TRBJ2-2; D remains unclear. Per germline, CDR1 MGHDK and CDR2 SYGVNS. Trimming pared 2 bases from V and 5 bases from J, leaving 6 bases between. This CDR3 region has 13 residues. The CDR3 coding sequence is TGTGCCAGCAGTGAAAGGTGGACCGGGGAGCTGTTTTTT. It yields the protein CASSERWTGELFF.

CDR3 sequence: CASSEETSGYEQYV. CDR3 bases: TGTGCCAGCAGCGAAGAGACTAGCGGCTACGAGCAGTACGTC. V gene TRBV11-3 combines with J gene TRBJ2-7; TRBD2 matches 9 bases. V lost 5 bases and J lost 3; bases outside the gene matches: 5. Germline loops: CDR1 SGHNT, CDR2 YENEEA. The CDR3 extends over 14 amino acids.

This clonotype has a handful of counts. The rearrangement joins TRBV5-1 to TRBJ1-4; 8 nucleotides line up with TRBD1. The CDR3 runs to 16 residues. V lost 4 bases and J lost 8; bases outside the gene matches: 13. Germline assignment: CDR1 SGHRS and CDR2 YFSETQ. The CDR3 bases are TGCGCCAGCAGCCGGGTTGACGGGACAGGCGACGAAAAACTGTTTTTT. Protein product: CASSRVDGTGDEKLFF.

This rearrangement joins TRBV29-1 to TRBJ2-2; 10 positions agree with TRBD2. With 5 bases clipped from V and 6 bases from J, the junction kept 3 bases outside the gene matches. CDR3 length equals 13 residues. Germline-derived CDR1 and CDR2 are SQVTM and ANQGSEA. DNA of the CDR3: TGCAGCGTTCTGAGCGGGAGGGCCGGGGAGCTGTTTTTT. Protein product: CSVLSGRAGELFF.

This chain joins TRBV7-9 and TRBJ2-7; D is ambiguous. Germline loops: CDR1 SEHNR, CDR2 FQNEAQ (reference sequence). Between the trimmed V and J ends, which lost 0 bases and 4 bases, there was a span of 7 bases. The CDR3 totals 13 residues. This chain's CDR3 is CASSLALSYEQYF. In DNA form, the CDR3 reads TGTGCCAGCAGCTTAGCGCTCAGTTACGAGCAGTACTTC. Together with reference TRBV7-9 and TRBJ2-7, the CDR3 gives the full variable domain: DTGVSQNPRHKITKRGQNVTFRCDPISEHNRLYWYRQTLGQGPEFLTYFQNEAQLEKSRLLSDRFSAERPKGSFSTLEIQRTEQGDSAMYLCASSLALSYEQYFGPGTRLTVT.

This chain connects TRBV2 to TRBJ2-1; TRBD2 agrees at 11 bases. V lost 5 bases and J lost 5; bases outside the gene matches: 8. Germline loops: CDR1 SNHLY, CDR2 FYNNEI. CDR3 length: 16 amino acids. CDR3 sequence: CASSRGTSGGNNEQFF. The CDR3 DNA reads TGTGCCAGCAGTCGGGGGACTAGCGGAGGAAACAATGAGCAGTTCTTC. The full variable domain, in which reference TRBV2 and TRBJ2-1 provide the parts outside the CDR3, is EPEVTQTPSHQVTQMGQEVILRCVPISNHLYFYWYRQILGQKVEFLVSFYNNEISEKSEIFDDQFSVERPDGSNFTLKIRSTKLEDSAMYFCASSRGTSGGNNEQFFGPGTRLTVL.

The chain couples TRBV7-9 to TRBJ2-1; D remains ambiguous. Germline V lookup: CDR1 SEHNR, CDR2 FQNEAQ (reference sequence). The CDR3 length is 13 residues. With 7 bases removed from V and 4 bases from J, the gap between germline ends came to 11 bases. The CDR3 here is CASMWGGYNEQFF. The CDR3 DNA reads TGTGCCAGCATGTGGGGTGGGTACAATGAGCAGTTCTTC.

The chain employs TRBV10-3 and TRBJ2-1, with 9 bases identical to TRBD1. The CDR3 loop spans 13 amino acids. Germline CDR1 ENHRY, CDR2 SYGVKD. V trimming: 8 bases; J trimming: 4 bases; junction bases outside the gene matches: 3. The CDR3 DNA sequence: TGTGCCATCGGGACAGGGTATTACAATGAGCAGTTCTTC. It is translated as CAIGTGYYNEQFF.

V gene TRBV20-1 combines with J gene TRBJ2-2; D assignment may be TRBD1 or TRBD2 (6 bases each). Trimming left V 1 base short and J 6 bases short, with 12 bases between. The CDR3 covers 14 residues. Germline V gene lookup returns CDR1 DFQATT and CDR2 SNEGSKA (reference sequence). DNA of the CDR3: TGCAGTGCTAGAGGGGGGGCTGCGCCCGGGGAGCTGTTTTTT. Its translation is CSARGGAAPGELFF.

This clonotype was detected a few times. This sequence joins TRBV2 and TRBJ2-4; 7 positions match TRBD2. The V gene end was trimmed by 6 bases and the J gene end by 2 bases; junction bases not matched to a gene: 10. The CDR3 sequence is 16 residues long. Germline CDR1 is SNHLY and CDR2 is FYNNEI. The DNA for the CDR3 is TGTGCCAGCAGGTTAGGGAGCGGGAAGTCCAAAAACATTCAGTACTTC. As protein: CASRLGSGKSKNIQYF.

The genes are TRBV9 and TRBJ1-2; D gene ambiguous. Trimming left V 1 base short and J 6 bases short, with 7 bases between. Germline V gives CDR1 SGDLS, CDR2 YYNGEE. The CDR3 is 12 residues long. Written as DNA, the CDR3 is TGTGCCAGCAGCGTATCCACCAATGGCTACACCTTC. It is translated as CASSVSTNGYTF.

CDR3: CASSPSLQGSPLHF. The CDR3 bases are TGTGCCAGCAGCCCTAGCCTACAGGGTTCACCCCTCCACTTT. V usage is TRBV7-9 and J usage is TRBJ1-6; a possible D gene is TRBD1 (6 bases). CDR1 is SEHNR, CDR2 FQNEAQ, per germline (reference sequence). V shed 5 bases and J shed 9 bases, with 14 bases lying between them. This CDR3 comprises 14 residues.

CDR3 sequence reads: CASSQVLPGTITDTQYF. The CDR3 coding sequence is TGTGCCAGCAGCCAAGTACTACCCGGGACCATCACAGATACGCAGTATTTT. The chain has TRBV3-1 and TRBJ2-3, with D perhaps assigned TRBD1 or TRBD2 (5 bases each). CDR1 is LGHDT and CDR2 is YNNKEL in the germline V gene (reference sequence). The V and J ends lost 1 base and 2 bases respectively, with 16 bases between them. The CDR3 runs to 17 residues.

The rearrangement uses TRBV7-2 and TRBJ1-2, with D possibly being TRBD1 (5 bases). CDR3 length: 15 residues. V was shortened by 1 base and J by 3 bases, with 12 bases between the two germline ends. Looked up from germline, CDR1 is SGHTA and CDR2 is FQGNSA. The CDR3: CASSLVPRGDYGYTF. DNA for the CDR3: TGTGCCAGCAGCTTAGTACCAAGAGGGGACTATGGCTACACCTTC.

DNA of the CDR3: TGTGCCAGCTCACCAAGCCTCCAGAACACTGAAGCTTTCTTT. It codes for CASSPSLQNTEAFF. The chain couples TRBV18 to TRBJ1-1, with no clear D. The CDR3 is 14 amino acids. Germline CDR1 is KGHSH and CDR2 is LQKENI. V lost 2 bases and J lost 1, with 8 bases in between.

In this sample, this clonotype turned up once. V is TRBV11-2 and J is TRBJ2-2, with a weak D call TRBD1 (7 bases). This CDR3 region has 17 residues. V was pared by 7 bases and J by 3 bases, with 21 bases between. CDR1 SGHAT and CDR2 FQNNGV come from the germline V gene. The CDR3 DNA follows: TGTGCCAGCACCAGACAGGGACTGGGGATGGACACCGGGGAGCTGTTTTTT. Its translation: CASTRQGLGMDTGELFF.

This clonotype appeared a few times. The V and J genes are TRBV6-1 and TRBJ2-3; 14 positions match TRBD2. The CDR3 is 18 amino acids. CDR1 and CDR2 from the germline V gene are MNHNS and SASEGT. Germline trimming cut 0 bases from V and 4 bases from J; bases unmatched to any gene: 6. The CDR3 loop reads CASSEAAPGLAGADTQYF. CDR3 nucleotides: TGTGCCAGCAGTGAAGCCGCACCGGGACTAGCGGGAGCAGATACGCAGTATTTT.

The table lists this clonotype with many counts. The gene calls are TRBV29-1 and TRBJ2-6, with D unclear. The CDR3 covers 13 residues. Germline V gene sequence: CDR1 SQVTM, CDR2 ANQGSEA. With 3 bases removed from V and 0 bases from J, the gap between germline ends came to 3 bases. In DNA form, the CDR3 reads TGCAGCGTTGAGTCCTCTGGGGCCAACGTCCTGACTTTC. Protein sequence: CSVESSGANVLTF.

This chain uses TRBV6-2 or TRBV6-3 with TRBJ1-1, with D unclear. The CDR3 is made up of 11 amino acids. The germline V and J ends were trimmed by 8 bases and 3 bases, with 7 bases remaining between them. From germline, CDR1 is MNHEY and CDR2 SVGEGT. CDR3 loop: CASGRYTEAFF. The CDR3 nucleotides read TGTGCCAGCGGGAGGTACACTGAAGCTTTCTTT.

The chain carries TRBV20-1 and TRBJ2-1; 11 nucleotides line up with TRBD2. Germline V gene data show CDR1 as DFQATT and CDR2 as SNEGSKA (reference sequence). V shed 2 bases, J shed 6 bases, and the junction held 6 bases outside the gene matches. The CDR3 contains 15 residues. For the CDR3, the DNA is TGCAGTGCTAGAAATAGCGGGAGGGCCGGCAATGAGCAGTTCTTC. Translating it yields CSARNSGRAGNEQFF.

This clonotype appeared a few times. The chain carries TRBV30 and TRBJ2-7; D gene ambiguous. Germline V gene lookup returns CDR1 GTSNPN and CDR2 SVGIG (reference sequence). V was clipped by 0 bases and J by 2 bases, with 5 bases between them. This CDR3 is 12 amino acids long. CDR3 in amino acids: CAWSVATYEQYF. The CDR3 nucleotides are TGTGCCTGGAGTGTCGCTACCTACGAGCAGTACTTC.